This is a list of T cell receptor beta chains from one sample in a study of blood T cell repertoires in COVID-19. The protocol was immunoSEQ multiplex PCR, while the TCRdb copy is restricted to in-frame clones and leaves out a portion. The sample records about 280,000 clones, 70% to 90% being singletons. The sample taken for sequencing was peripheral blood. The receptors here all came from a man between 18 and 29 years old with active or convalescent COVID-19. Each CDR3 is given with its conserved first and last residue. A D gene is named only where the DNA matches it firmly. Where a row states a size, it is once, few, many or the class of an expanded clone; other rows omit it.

CASSAGGPDTQYF	TGTGCCAGCAGTGCGGGGGGGCCAGATACGCAGTATTTT	TRBD2	TRBV2	TRBJ2-3	NA
CASSLLSDTEAFF	TGTGCCAGCAGCTTACTCAGTGACACTGAAGCTTTCTTT	NA	TRBV7-3	TRBJ1-1	NA
CASSLGVNTEAFF	TGTGCCAGCAGCTTAGGGGTTAACACTGAAGCTTTCTTT	NA	TRBV5-6	TRBJ1-1	NA
CASSLDRGRGADTGELFF	TGTGCCAGCAGCTTAGACCGGGGGCGGGGGGCGGACACCGGGGAGCTGTTTTTT	TRBD2	TRBV11-2	TRBJ2-2	NA
CASSPSGPGEQYF	TGCGCCAGCAGCCCCAGCGGGCCCGGCGAGCAGTACTTC	NA	TRBV4-1	TRBJ2-7	NA
CSTSSRDRVDNEQFF	TGCAGCACCTCGTCCCGGGACAGGGTCGACAATGAGCAGTTCTTC	TRBD1	TRBV29-1	TRBJ2-1	NA
CASSQDGLLSYEQYF	TGCGCCAGCAGCCAAGACGGACTGTTATCCTACGAGCAGTACTTC	NA	TRBV4-1	TRBJ2-7	NA
CASSRLASGTDTQYF	TGCGCCAGCAGCCGCCTAGCGAGTGGCACAGATACGCAGTATTTT	NA	TRBV5-1	TRBJ2-3	NA
CATSSRQGYEKLFF	TGTGCCACCAGCAGTCGGCAGGGCTATGAAAAACTGTTTTTT	NA	TRBV15	TRBJ1-4	NA
CASSQIRQGVRKLFF	TGCGCCAGCAGCCAGATTAGACAGGGGGTGCGAAAACTGTTTTTT	TRBD1	TRBV4-1	TRBJ1-4	NA
CASSTTGLLNTEAFF	TGCGCCAGCAGCACTACAGGATTATTGAACACTGAAGCTTTCTTT	NA	TRBV5-1	TRBJ1-1	NA
CASGENEQFF	TGTGCCAGCGGGGAGAATGAGCAGTTCTTC	NA	TRBV6-5	TRBJ2-1	NA
CATSRDLAENYGYTF	TGTGCCACCAGCAGAGATTTGGCAGAAAACTATGGCTACACCTTC	NA	TRBV15	TRBJ1-2	NA
CASMEPDTQYF	TGTGCCAGCATGGAGCCAGATACGCAGTATTTT	NA	TRBV6-5	TRBJ2-3	NA
CASSWSSYNEQFF	TGTGCCAGCAGCTGGAGCTCCTACAATGAGCAGTTCTTC	NA	TRBV11-2	TRBJ2-1	few
CASSSFNEQFF	TGTGCCAGCAGTTCCTTCAATGAGCAGTTCTTC	NA	TRBV6-5	TRBJ2-1	once
CASSPTNSPYGYTF	TGTGCCAGCAGCCCAACAAACAGTCCTTATGGCTACACCTTC	NA	TRBV11-2	TRBJ1-2	NA
CASSTGLAGGPSTDTQYF	TGTGCCAGTAGTACGGGGCTAGCGGGGGGCCCGAGCACAGATACGCAGTATTTT	TRBD2	TRBV19	TRBJ2-3	NA
CASSFLAGGVTDTQYF	TGCGCCAGCAGCTTTCTAGCGGGGGGCGTTACAGATACGCAGTATTTT	TRBD2	TRBV5-1	TRBJ2-3	NA
CASRRASWANYGYTF	TGTGCCAGCAGGCGGGCAAGCTGGGCTAACTATGGCTACACCTTC	NA	TRBV27	TRBJ1-2	once
CASSFTSLILNTGELFF	TGTGCCAGCAGTTTTACTAGTCTCATACTGAACACCGGGGAGCTGTTTTTT	NA	TRBV6-2/TRBV6-3	TRBJ2-2	NA
CASSKVKAARSRGELFF	TGTGCCAGTAGTAAAGTGAAGGCTGCCCGGTCGAGGGGGGAGCTGTTTTTT	NA	TRBV19	TRBJ2-2	NA
CASGPELNYGYTF	TGTGCTAGTGGCCCCGAACTTAACTATGGCTACACCTTC	NA	TRBV12-5	TRBJ1-2	NA
CASRQGTGNTIYF	TGTGCCAGCAGGCAGGGGACTGGAAACACCATATATTTT	NA	TRBV7-9	TRBJ1-3	NA
CASSIEAGGLNEQFF	TGTGCCAGTAGTATAGAAGCGGGGGGGTTGAATGAGCAGTTCTTC	TRBD2	TRBV19	TRBJ2-1	NA
CASIPKGANNQPQHF	TGCGCCAGCATCCCGAAAGGGGCTAACAATCAGCCCCAGCATTTT	NA	TRBV10-1	TRBJ1-5	NA
CASSEFGRTGFGGGYTF	TGTGCCAGCAGTGAATTTGGTCGGACAGGGTTTGGCGGTGGCTACACCTTC	TRBD1	TRBV25-1	TRBJ1-2	NA
CASSLRGGGELFF	TGTGCCAGCAGCTTAAGGGGCGGCGGGGAGCTGTTTTTT	NA	TRBV5-6	TRBJ2-2	NA
CASRPRRGTNEKLFF	TGTGCCAGTAGGCCGCGCAGGGGCACTAATGAAAAACTGTTTTTT	NA	TRBV19	TRBJ1-4	NA
CASSISALNNRGNYGYTF	TGTGCCAGTAGTATCTCGGCCCTCAACAACAGGGGAAACTATGGCTACACCTTC	TRBD1	TRBV19	TRBJ1-2	NA
CASSQNYAGTGYNSPLHF	TGTGCCAGCAGCCAAAATTATGCCGGGACAGGCTATAATTCACCCCTCCACTTT	TRBD1	TRBV4-2	TRBJ1-6	NA
CASSQEGGVNTEAFF	TGCGCCAGCAGCCAAGAAGGAGGGGTTAACACTGAAGCTTTCTTT	NA	TRBV4-1	TRBJ1-1	few
CASSLGGQGDWEAFF	TGTGCCAGCAGCTTGGGGGGACAGGGCGACTGGGAAGCTTTCTTT	TRBD1	TRBV7-6	TRBJ1-1	NA
CASSETGANTEAFF	TGTGCCAGCAGTGAAACAGGGGCGAACACTGAAGCTTTCTTT	TRBD1	TRBV2	TRBJ1-1	once
CASSPGNGSWYF	TGTGCCAGCAGTCCTGGAAATGGGAGTTGGTACTTC	NA	TRBV27	TRBJ2-7	NA
CASSESGEQYF	TGTGCCAGCAGTGAATCAGGCGAGCAGTACTTC	NA	TRBV2	TRBJ2-7	NA
CASSPDLATANTEAFF	TGTGCCAGCAGCCCAGATCTTGCGACAGCGAACACTGAAGCTTTCTTT	NA	TRBV7-6	TRBJ1-1	NA
CASKFQGSNQPQHF	TGTGCCAGCAAATTTCAGGGCAGCAATCAGCCCCAGCATTTT	NA	TRBV27	TRBJ1-5	NA
CASSIGTVLDGYTF	TGTGCCAGTAGTATAGGAACAGTACTTGATGGCTACACCTTC	NA	TRBV19	TRBJ1-2	once
CASKGTGTGQFF	TGCGCCAGCAAAGGCACAGGGACGGGGCAGTTCTTC	NA	TRBV10-2	TRBJ2-1	NA
CASSLWGSGTGPTEAFF	TGTGCCAGCAGCTTGTGGGGTTCCGGGACAGGTCCCACTGAAGCTTTCTTT	TRBD1	TRBV5-6	TRBJ1-1	NA
CASTPAEYEQYF	TGTGCCAGCACCCCAGCGGAGTACGAGCAGTACTTC	NA	TRBV27	TRBJ2-7	NA
CAISESRGGEAFF	TGTGCCATCAGTGAGTCGAGGGGGGGTGAAGCTTTCTTT	NA	TRBV10-3	TRBJ1-1	few
CASSLRTGSSYNSPLHF	TGTGCCAGCAGCCTCCGGACAGGGAGCTCCTATAATTCACCCCTCCACTTT	TRBD1	TRBV11-2	TRBJ1-6	NA
CASSPDGVQETQYF	TGTGCCAGCAGTCCTGACGGAGTCCAAGAGACCCAGTACTTC	NA	TRBV2	TRBJ2-5	NA
CASTRAGGEKLFF	TGTGCCAGCACAAGGGCGGGCGGTGAAAAACTGTTTTTT	NA	TRBV2	TRBJ1-4	NA
CASSDSILGEMNTEAFF	TGTGCCAGCAGTGACTCGATTTTAGGAGAGATGAACACTGAAGCTTTCTTT	NA	TRBV6-4	TRBJ1-1	few
CASVVGGVSNEQFF	TGTGCCAGCGTAGTTGGGGGCGTTTCTAATGAGCAGTTCTTC	NA	TRBV6-6	TRBJ2-1	NA
CASPLAPGELFF	TGTGCCAGCCCCCTGGCCCCCGGGGAGCTGTTTTTT	NA	TRBV7-9	TRBJ2-2	NA
CASSGGVGLVEQYF	TGTGCCAGCTCAGGAGGGGTCGGCCTGGTCGAGCAGTACTTC	NA	TRBV18	TRBJ2-7	NA
CASQRVIDTEAFF	TGTGCCAGCCAGAGGGTTATTGACACTGAAGCTTTCTTT	NA	TRBV7-9	TRBJ1-1	NA
CASSTTSGPGELFF	TGCGCCAGCAGCACTACTAGCGGGCCGGGAGAGCTGTTTTTT	TRBD2	TRBV5-1	TRBJ2-2	NA
CASSPGQGINEQFF	TGTGCCAGCTCACCGGGGCAGGGGATAAATGAGCAGTTCTTC	NA	TRBV18	TRBJ2-1	once